These 2 T cell receptor beta chains originate from one sample sequenced in a study of Graves' ophthalmopathy and Graves' hyperthyroidism (dated by TCRdb to about 2018). Sequenced using an Illumina HiSeq 2000. For repertoire sequencing, the TCR beta CDR3 regions were amplified from RNA transcripts. A first-round RT-PCR used HTBI primers with the Qiagen OneStep RT-PCR kit, followed by a second-round multiplex PCR, size selection and purification. TCRdb reanalyzed the raw reads on its own, using fastp at Q25 for trimming and MiXCR for clone calling, and kept in-frame beta chains. Merged by CDR3 protein, the rows form single entries marked with the most common genes and DNA. The sample records 1 million to 1.3 million distinct CDR3 sequences, around a third of which are singletons. Of the sample, approximately 10% is held by the ten largest clones. The sequenced sample was peripheral blood or thyroid tissue (not recorded which). All receptors come from an adult man with Graves' hyperthyroidism.

Turning to this clonotype: A much more abundant neighbour one base away suggests this may be a read error. The chain uses TRBV29-1 and TRBJ2-7, with D tentatively TRBD1 (5 bases). Germline values: CDR1 SQVTM, CDR2 ANQGSEA. V lost 3 bases, J lost 6 bases, and 18 bases lay in between. CDR3 size: 14 residues. CDR3 sequence reads: CSVDDSQGPSEQYF. As DNA, the CDR3 is TGCAGCGTTGACGACAGCCAAGGGCCCTCCGAGCAGTACTTC.

This clonotype has more than one count but fewer than ten. J is TRBJ2-7 and V is TRBV2; possible D gene TRBD2, 6 bases. CDR1 and CDR2 (germline): SNHLY, FYNNEI. The CDR3 length is 18 residues. V lost 6 bases and J 7 bases, leaving 31 bases between the germline ends. CDR3 coding DNA: TGTGCCAGCAGACTTCATCTTGGGGGGATTGGACCATGGTCGGAGCAGTACTTC. Translated, it gives CASRLHLGGIGPWSEQYF. The whole variable domain, filled in from reference TRBV2 and TRBJ2-7, reads EPEVTQTPSHQVTQMGQEVILRCVPISNHLYFYWYRQILGQKVEFLVSFYNNEISEKSEIFDDQFSVERPDGSNFTLKIRSTKLEDSAMYFCASRLHLGGIGPWSEQYFGPGTRLTVT.